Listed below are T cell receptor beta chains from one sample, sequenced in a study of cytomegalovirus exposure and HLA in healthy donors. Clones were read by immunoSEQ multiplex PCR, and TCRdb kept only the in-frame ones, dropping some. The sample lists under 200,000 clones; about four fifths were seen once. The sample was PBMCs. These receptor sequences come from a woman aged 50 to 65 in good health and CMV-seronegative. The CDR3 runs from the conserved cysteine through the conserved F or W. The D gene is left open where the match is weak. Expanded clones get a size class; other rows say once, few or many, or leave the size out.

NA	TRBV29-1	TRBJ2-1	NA	TGCAGCGTTGAGAGAGGGAACGAGCAGTTCTTC	CSVERGNEQFF
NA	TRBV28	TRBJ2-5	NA	TGTGCCGTCAGGGAAGAGACCCAGTACTTC	CAVREETQYF
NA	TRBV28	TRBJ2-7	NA	TGTGCCAGCTCAGACTGGGTTTCCTACGAGCAGTACTTC	CASSDWVSYEQYF
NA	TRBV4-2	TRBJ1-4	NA	TGTGCCAGCAGCCAAGGGCTTAATGAAAAACTGTTTTTT	CASSQGLNEKLFF
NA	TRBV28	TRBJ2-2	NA	TGTGCCAGCAGTTTAATCGGCAGGGGGGACACCGGGGAGCTGTTTTTT	CASSLIGRGDTGELFF
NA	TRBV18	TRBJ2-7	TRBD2	TGTGCCAGCTCACTATACTATGAACTAGCGGGGGGAACCTACGAGCAGTACTTC	CASSLYYELAGGTYEQYF
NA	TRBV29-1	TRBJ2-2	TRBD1	TGCAGCGTTGAAGACCACACCAGGGGGACCGGGGAGCTGTTTTTT	CSVEDHTRGTGELFF
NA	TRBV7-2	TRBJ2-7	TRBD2	TGTGCCAGCAGCTTAGCGCGGACTAGCGGGGTGATCTACGAGCAGTACTTC	CASSLARTSGVIYEQYF
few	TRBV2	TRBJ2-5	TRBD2	TGTGCCAGCAACGGGGGGGCCGGGGAGACCCAGTACTTC	CASNGGAGETQYF
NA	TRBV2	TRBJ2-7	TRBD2	TGTGCCAGCAGCCTTGGGCAGGGAGGGGAGCAGTACTTC	CASSLGQGGEQYF
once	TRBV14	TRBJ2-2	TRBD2	TGTGCCAGCAGCCCCACCCGGGGAGGGACCGGGGAGCTGTTTTTT	CASSPTRGGTGELFF
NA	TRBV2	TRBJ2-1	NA	TGTGCCAGCAGCCGGGAAAACTACAATGAGCAGTTCTTC	CASSRENYNEQFF
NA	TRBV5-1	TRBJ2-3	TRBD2	TGCGCCAGCAGCAGCCCAGAGGGAGGGTGGACAGATACGCAGTATTTT	CASSSPEGGWTDTQYF
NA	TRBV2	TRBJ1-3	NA	TGTGCCAGCAGTGTTACAGCCGGAAACACCATATATTTT	CASSVTAGNTIYF